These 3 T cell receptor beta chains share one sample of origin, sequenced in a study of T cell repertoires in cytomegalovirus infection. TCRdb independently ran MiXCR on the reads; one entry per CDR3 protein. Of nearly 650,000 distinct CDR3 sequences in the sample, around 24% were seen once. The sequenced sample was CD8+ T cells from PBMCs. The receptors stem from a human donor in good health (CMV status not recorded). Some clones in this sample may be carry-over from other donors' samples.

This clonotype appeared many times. DNA for the CDR3: TGTGCCAGCAGCTTAGTACCCCCAATAGCGGGGCGCACAGATACGCAGTATTTT. This gives the protein CASSLVPPIAGRTDTQYF. The chain links TRBV7-2 to TRBJ2-3; TRBD2 agrees at 8 bases. The CDR3 has 18 amino acids. The trim removed 1 base at V and 1 base at J, leaving 10 bases unmatched. CDR1 SGHTA and CDR2 FQGNSA come from the germline V gene.

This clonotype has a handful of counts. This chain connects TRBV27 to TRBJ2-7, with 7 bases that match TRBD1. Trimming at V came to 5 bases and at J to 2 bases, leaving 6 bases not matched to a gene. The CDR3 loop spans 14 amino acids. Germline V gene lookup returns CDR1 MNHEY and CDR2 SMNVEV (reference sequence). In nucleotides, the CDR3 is TGTGCCAGCAGTCGCAGGACAGGCCCCTACGAGCAGTACGTC. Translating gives CASSRRTGPYEQYV.

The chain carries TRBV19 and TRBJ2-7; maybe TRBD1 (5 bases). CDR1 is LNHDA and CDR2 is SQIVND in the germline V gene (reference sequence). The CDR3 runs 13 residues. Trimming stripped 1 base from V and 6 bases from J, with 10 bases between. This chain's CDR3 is CASSIALGREQYF. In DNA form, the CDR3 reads TGTGCCAGTAGTATAGCTCTGGGGCGCGAGCAGTACTTC.